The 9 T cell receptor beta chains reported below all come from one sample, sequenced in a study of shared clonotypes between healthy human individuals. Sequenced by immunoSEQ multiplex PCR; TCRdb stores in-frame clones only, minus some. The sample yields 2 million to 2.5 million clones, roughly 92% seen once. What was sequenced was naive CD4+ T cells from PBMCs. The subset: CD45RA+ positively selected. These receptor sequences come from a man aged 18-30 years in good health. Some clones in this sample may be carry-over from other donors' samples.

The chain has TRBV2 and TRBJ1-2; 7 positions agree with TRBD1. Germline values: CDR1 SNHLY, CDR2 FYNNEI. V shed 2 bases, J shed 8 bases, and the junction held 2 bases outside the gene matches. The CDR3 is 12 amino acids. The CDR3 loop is CASSETGEGYTF. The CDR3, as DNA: TGTGCCAGCAGTGAAACAGGGGAGGGCTACACCTTC.

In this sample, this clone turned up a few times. CDR3 DNA: TGCGCCAGCAGCTCCAGACAGGGGGCGAACACTGAAGCTTTCTTT. Protein product: CASSSRQGANTEAFF. The V and J genes are TRBV5-1 and TRBJ1-1; 10 bases agree with TRBD1. J was trimmed by 1 base and V by 3 bases; bases with no gene match: 3. Germline CDR1 SGHRS, CDR2 YFSETQ. The CDR3 runs to 15 residues.

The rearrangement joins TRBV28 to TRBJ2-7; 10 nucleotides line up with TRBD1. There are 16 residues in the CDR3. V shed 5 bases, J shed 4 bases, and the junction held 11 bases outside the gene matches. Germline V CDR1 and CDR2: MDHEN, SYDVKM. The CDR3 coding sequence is TGTGCCAGCAGTCCCGTGGGGGGACAGGGGTTGTACGAGCAGTACTTC. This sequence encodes CASSPVGGQGLYEQYF.

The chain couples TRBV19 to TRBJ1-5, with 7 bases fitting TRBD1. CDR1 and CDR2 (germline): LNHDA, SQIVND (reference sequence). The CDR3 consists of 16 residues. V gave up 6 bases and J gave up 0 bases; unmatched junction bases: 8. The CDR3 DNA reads TGTGCCAGTAGGCGGATATGGACAGGTAGCAATCAGCCCCAGCATTTT. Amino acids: CASRRIWTGSNQPQHF.

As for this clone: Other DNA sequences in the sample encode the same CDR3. The CDR3 sequence: CASSYRANYGYTF. The CDR3 nucleotides read TGTGCCAGCAGCTACCGAGCTAACTATGGCTACACCTTC. The rearrangement joins TRBV27 to TRBJ1-2; unclear D gene. Trimming shortened V by 6 bases and J by 0 bases, and 8 bases separated the two germline ends. There are 13 residues in the CDR3. Germline V lookup: CDR1 MNHEY, CDR2 SMNVEV (reference sequence).

CDR3 DNA: TGTGCCAGCAGTCTATCCGGGACCCTAAACTATGGCTACACCTTC. Translated, it gives CASSLSGTLNYGYTF. The J gene is TRBJ1-2, the V gene TRBV28; possible D gene TRBD1, 5 bases. V dropped 5 bases and J dropped 2 bases, with 15 bases sitting between them. The CDR3 has 15 residues. The germline CDR1 and CDR2 sequences are MDHEN and SYDVKM.

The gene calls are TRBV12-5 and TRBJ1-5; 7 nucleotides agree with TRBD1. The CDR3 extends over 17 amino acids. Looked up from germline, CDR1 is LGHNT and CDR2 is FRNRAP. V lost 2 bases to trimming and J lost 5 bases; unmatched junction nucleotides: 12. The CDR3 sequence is CASGLPGTALRDQPQHF. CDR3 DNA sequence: TGTGCTAGTGGTTTGCCAGGGACAGCCCTCCGAGATCAGCCCCAGCATTTT. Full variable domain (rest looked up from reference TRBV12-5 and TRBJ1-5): DARVTQTPRHKVTEMGQEVTMRCQPILGHNTVFWYRQTMMQGLELLAYFRNRAPLDDSGMPKDRFSAEMPDATLATLKIQPSEPRDSAVYFCASGLPGTALRDQPQHFGDGTRLSIL.

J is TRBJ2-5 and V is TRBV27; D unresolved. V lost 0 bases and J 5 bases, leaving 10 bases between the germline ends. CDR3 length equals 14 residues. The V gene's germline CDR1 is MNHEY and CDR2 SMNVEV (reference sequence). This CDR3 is CASSLSSTRETQYF. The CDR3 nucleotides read TGTGCCAGCAGTTTATCGAGTACCAGGGAGACCCAGTACTTC.

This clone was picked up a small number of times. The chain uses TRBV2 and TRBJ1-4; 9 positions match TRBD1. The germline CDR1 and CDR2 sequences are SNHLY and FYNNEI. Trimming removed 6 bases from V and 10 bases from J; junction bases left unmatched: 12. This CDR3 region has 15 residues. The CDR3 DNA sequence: TGTGCCAGCAGGGAGAGAACAGGGGGCCCTGGAAAACTGTTTTTT. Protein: CASRERTGGPGKLFF.